In its sample, the clone carrying this T cell receptor beta chain was seen a few times. Its antigen remains unidentified. The CDR3 contains 13 residues. Trimming removed 6 bases at V and 3 bases at J, with 8 bases between. Germline V CDR1 and CDR2: SNHLY, FYNNEI. Reverse transcribing all isolated RNA meant expressed TCRB transcripts were sequenced. Sequencing used immunoSEQ multiplex PCR; TCRdb keeps in-frame clones, though not all of them. The sample comprises some 26,000 clones, around 68% of which are singletons, and 1.1% rests with the top ten. The sample comes from a study of beta chain features in type 1 diabetes. CD4+ naive, central memory, regulatory and stem cell-like memory subsets were isolated by sorting on CD45RO/CCR7/CD25/CD127/CD95/CD27. Study outcomes and limitations: Short templates might get an advantage during PCR, and this would be equal in patients and controls. In cDNA sequencing, cells with high TCR expression could be over-represented. Among patients, naive, central memory and Treg TCRB repertoires appeared more similar than among healthy donors. For Type 1 diabetes patients, all four CD4+ subsets carried TCRB CDR3s that were moderately but significantly shorter.

The clonotype comes from a woman between 40 and 50 years old with type 1 diabetes. The sequenced sample was stem cell memory CD4+ T cells from blood. The genes are TRBV2 and TRBJ1-4; D unclear. The CDR3 here is CASRQSPNEKLFF. The CDR3 DNA follows: TGTGCCAGCAGACAGTCACCTAATGAAAAACTGTTTTTT.